Presented here are 18 T cell receptor beta chains from one specimen sequenced in a study of identical twins. TCRdb analysed the 5' RACE reads with MiXCR anew, one entry per CDR3 protein. The sample contains a few hundred thousand distinct CDR3 sequences, about a fifth of which appear only once. The sample was naive T cells sorted from blood. The receptor set was obtained from a man aged 50 or older in good health.

This clonotype was detected once. This chain connects TRBV28 to TRBJ2-3, with 9 bases that match TRBD1. Trimming at V came to 5 bases and at J to 5 bases, leaving 8 bases not matched to a gene. The germline gives CDR1 MDHEN, CDR2 SYDVKM. The CDR3 is 15 amino acids. CDR3 DNA: TGTGCCAGCAGTCCCGGGACAGGGCGGGGAGATACGCAGTATTTT. Translation: CASSPGTGRGDTQYF. The full variable domain, completed using reference TRBV28 and TRBJ2-3, is DVKVTQSSRYLVKRTGEKVFLECVQDMDHENMFWYRQDPGLGLRLIYFSYDVKMKEKGDIPEGYSVSREKKERFSLILESASTNQTSMYLCASSPGTGRGDTQYFGPGTRLTVL.

This clonotype was found a few times. The genes are TRBV10-3 and TRBJ2-3; 11 nucleotides line up with TRBD2. J was trimmed by 6 bases and V by 6 bases; bases with no gene match: 8. CDR1 is ENHRY and CDR2 is SYGVKD in the germline V gene. CDR3 length: 15 residues. The CDR3 loop is CAIRRTSGGPDTQYF. CDR3 in DNA: TGTGCCATCAGACGAACTAGCGGGGGCCCCGATACGCAGTATTTT.

This clonotype was seen at least ten times. The V call is TRBV20-1, the J call TRBJ2-3, with 10 bases lining up with TRBD1. The germline gives CDR1 DFQATT, CDR2 SNEGSKA (reference sequence). V was pared by 4 bases and J by 3 bases, with 7 bases of the junction left unmatched. The CDR3 loop spans 15 amino acids. The CDR3 protein is CSAMIVGQGTDTQYF. In nucleotides, the CDR3 is TGCAGTGCTATGATTGTGGGACAGGGGACAGATACGCAGTATTTT.

The chain employs TRBV7-2 and TRBJ2-7; 11 nucleotides line up with TRBD2. The CDR3 consists of 15 residues. V lost 4 bases and J lost 3; bases outside the gene matches: 5. Germline CDR1 is SGHTA and CDR2 is FQGNSA. In DNA form, the CDR3 reads TGTGCCAGCAGCTGGGGGACTAGCGGATTCTACGAGCAGTACTTC. Protein: CASSWGTSGFYEQYF.

The chain carries TRBV29-1 and TRBJ1-4, with 8 bases matching TRBD1. The CDR3 totals 13 residues. J lost 7 bases, V lost 3 bases, and 4 bases had no gene match. Germline V CDR1 and CDR2: SQVTM, ANQGSEA. This CDR3 is CSVEQGAGEKLFF. CDR3 coding DNA: TGCAGCGTTGAGCAGGGGGCAGGTGAAAAACTGTTTTTT.

This clonotype was picked up many times. The genes are TRBV5-1 and TRBJ2-2; 11 nucleotides align to TRBD2. The CDR3 is 17 amino acids. J gave up 6 bases and V 4 bases, and 11 bases lay outside the gene matches. Germline V lookup: CDR1 SGHRS, CDR2 YFSETQ. CDR3 DNA: TGCGCCAGCAGCGCTAGAACTAGCGGGAGTCGAGCCGGGGAGCTGTTTTTT. Residues: CASSARTSGSRAGELFF.

This clonotype has a handful of counts. This chain joins TRBV4-1 and TRBJ1-1; 7 bases are shared with TRBD1. This CDR3 has 15 residues. V gave up 3 bases and J gave up 0 bases; unmatched junction bases: 4. CDR1 and CDR2 from the germline V gene are MGHRA and YSYEKL. The CDR3 protein is CASSQTGKLNTEAFF. The CDR3 DNA follows: TGCGCCAGCAGCCAGACAGGGAAGTTGAACACTGAAGCTTTCTTT.

The chain has TRBV29-1 and TRBJ2-5, with D tentatively TRBD1 (6 bases). Germline assignment: CDR1 SQVTM and CDR2 ANQGSEA. Trimming left V 7 bases short and J 5 bases short, with 17 bases between. The CDR3 spans 13 residues. CDR3 region: CSGKKAGVETQYF. The CDR3 coding sequence is TGCAGCGGGAAGAAGGCAGGGGTTGAGACCCAGTACTTC.

Here the CDR3 DNA reads TGTGCCACCAGCAAGATTTCAGGAGTCACCGGGGAGCTGTTTTTT. Its translation is CATSKISGVTGELFF. This chain joins TRBV15 and TRBJ2-2; D is undetermined. The CDR3 length is 15 residues. Trimming took 4 bases from V and 4 from J, leaving 13 bases between them. Germline assignment: CDR1 LNHNV and CDR2 YYDKDF (reference sequence).

The rearrangement joins TRBV6-2 or TRBV6-3 to TRBJ1-2; 9 nucleotides match TRBD1. V lost 0 bases to trimming and J lost 4 bases; unmatched junction nucleotides: 6. The CDR3 spans 16 residues. In germline, CDR1 is MNHEY, CDR2 SVGEGT. The CDR3 DNA reads TGTGCCAGCAGTTACTCGAACAGGGGGCGCGGCTATGGCTACACCTTC. The encoded protein is CASSYSNRGRGYGYTF.

This clonotype showed up many times. The gene calls are TRBV6-1 and TRBJ2-2, with TRBD2 matching 8 bases. Trimming took 4 bases from V and 4 from J; bases not matched to a gene: 2. Germline CDR1 is MNHNS and CDR2 is SASEGT. The CDR3 has 14 amino acids. The CDR3 nucleotides are TGTGCCAGCAGTGCCACTAGCGGCACCGGGGAGCTGTTTTTT. It codes for CASSATSGTGELFF.

The rearrangement joins TRBV19 to TRBJ2-1, with 8 bases matching TRBD1. This CDR3 region has 12 residues. Germline CDR1 and CDR2: LNHDA and SQIVND (reference sequence). V lost 6 bases and J lost 5; bases outside the gene matches: 0. In nucleotides, the CDR3 is TGTGCCAGTAGGACAGGGGACAATGAGCAGTTCTTC. Translating it yields CASRTGDNEQFF.

This chain links TRBV25-1 with TRBJ2-7, with TRBD2 as a possible D gene (7 bases). This CDR3 comprises 15 residues. The V gene lost 4 bases and the J gene lost 3 bases, with 16 bases spanning the gap. From germline, CDR1 is MGHDK and CDR2 SYGVNS. The CDR3 protein is CASSAGRAGDYEQYF. CDR3 bases: TGTGCCAGCAGTGCGGGGAGGGCAGGGGACTACGAGCAGTACTTC.

Ten or more counts support this clonotype. V and J are TRBV11-2 and TRBJ2-1; TRBD2 might be the D (6 bases). The ends were cut back, 4 bases at V and 3 bases at J, with 13 bases in the middle. Germline V gene sequence: CDR1 SGHAT, CDR2 FQNNGV. The CDR3 is 15 residues long. DNA of the CDR3: TGTGCCAGCAGCTCGCGGGGTGTGAACTACAATGAGCAGTTCTTC. Residues: CASSSRGVNYNEQFF.

CDR3 protein: CASSQGGTSGGEQFF. For the CDR3, the DNA is TGTGCCAGCAGCCAAGGGGGGACTAGCGGGGGGGAGCAGTTCTTC. V gene TRBV4-2 combines with J gene TRBJ2-1; 15 bases are a match to TRBD2. This CDR3 is built from 15 residues. CDR1 is LGHNA and CDR2 is YNFKEQ in the germline V gene. Trimming took 1 base from V and 10 from J; bases not matched to a gene: 2.

In this sample, this clonotype turned up a few times. The chain is built from TRBV25-1 and TRBJ1-1; D is ambiguous. The CDR3 sequence is 13 residues long. Germline CDR1 MGHDK, CDR2 SYGVNS. Trimming stripped 3 bases from V and 1 base from J, with 6 bases between. CDR3 region: CASSDWGNTEAFF. The CDR3 DNA follows: TGTGCCAGCAGTGATTGGGGGAACACTGAAGCTTTCTTT.

CDR3 coding DNA: TGTGCCAGCAGCCCCCTGACTAGCGTCTACGAGCAGTACTTC. Amino acids: CASSPLTSVYEQYF. The rearrangement links TRBV7-2 to TRBJ2-7; 8 bases are a match to TRBD2. Germline V gene data show CDR1 as SGHTA and CDR2 as FQGNSA. This CDR3 has 14 amino acids. V shed 5 bases and J 3 bases; nucleotides not matched to a gene: 6.

The rearrangement uses TRBV12-3 or TRBV12-4 and TRBJ2-6, with unresolved D. The CDR3 extends over 15 amino acids. V was cut by 8 bases and J by 2 bases, with 13 bases left in between. CDR3 region: CASGLAGTGANVLTF. DNA of the CDR3: TGTGCCAGCGGTCTCGCAGGCACTGGGGCCAACGTCCTGACTTTC.